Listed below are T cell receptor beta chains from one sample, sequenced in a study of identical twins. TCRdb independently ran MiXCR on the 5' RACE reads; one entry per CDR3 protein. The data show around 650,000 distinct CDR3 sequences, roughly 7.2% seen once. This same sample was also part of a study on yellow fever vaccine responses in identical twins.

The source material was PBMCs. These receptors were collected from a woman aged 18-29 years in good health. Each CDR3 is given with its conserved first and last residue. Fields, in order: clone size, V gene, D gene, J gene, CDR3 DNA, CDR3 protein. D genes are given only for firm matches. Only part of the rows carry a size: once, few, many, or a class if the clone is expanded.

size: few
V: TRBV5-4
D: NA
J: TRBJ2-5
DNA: TGTGCCAGCAGCTTGTTATTCCAAGAGACCCAGTACTTC
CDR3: CASSLLFQETQYF

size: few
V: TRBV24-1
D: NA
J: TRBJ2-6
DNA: TGTGCCACCAGTGTCTTTTTCGTCGGGAGACCCGATACTGGGGCCAACGTCCTGACTTTC
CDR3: CATSVFFVGRPDTGANVLTF

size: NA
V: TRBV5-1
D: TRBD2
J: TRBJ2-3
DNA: TGCGCCAGCAGCTTGTTGTTAGCGGGGGGGCCAGATACGCAGTATTTT
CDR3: CASSLLLAGGPDTQYF

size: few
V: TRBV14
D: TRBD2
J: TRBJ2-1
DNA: TGTGCCAGCAGCCCCAGACTAGCGGGAGGTTATGTGCAGTTCTTC
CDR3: CASSPRLAGGYVQFF

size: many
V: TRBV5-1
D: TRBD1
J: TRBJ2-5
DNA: TGCGCCAGCAGCTTGTCGGCGAACAGGGGTGGAGAGACCCAGTACTTC
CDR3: CASSLSANRGGETQYF

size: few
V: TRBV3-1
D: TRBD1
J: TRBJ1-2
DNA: TGTGCCAGCAGCCAAGCGGACAGGGCTTCTTTGTATGGCTACACCTTC
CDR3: CASSQADRASLYGYTF

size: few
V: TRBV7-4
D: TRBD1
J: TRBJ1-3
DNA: TGTGCCAGCAGGTCAGCTCAGGGGACAGACTCTGGAAACACCATATATTTT
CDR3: CASRSAQGTDSGNTIYF

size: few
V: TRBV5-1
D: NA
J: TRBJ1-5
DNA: TGCGCCAGCAGTCCTTCAGTCGGGGCCAATCAGCCCCAGCATTTT
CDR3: CASSPSVGANQPQHF

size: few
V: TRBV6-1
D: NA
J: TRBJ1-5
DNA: TGTGCCAGCAGTGAAGTAAGCCTCTCCCAGCCCCAGCATTTT
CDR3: CASSEVSLSQPQHF

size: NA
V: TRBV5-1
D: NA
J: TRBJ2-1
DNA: TGCGCCAGCAGCTCCGGGACACTCCCCAGGGACAATGAGCAGTTCTTC
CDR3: CASSSGTLPRDNEQFF

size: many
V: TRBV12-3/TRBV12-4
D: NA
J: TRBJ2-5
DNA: TGTGCCAGCAGCCGAGACTCGGTCCAAGAGACCCAGTACTTC
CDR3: CASSRDSVQETQYF

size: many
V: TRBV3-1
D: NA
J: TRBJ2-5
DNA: TGTGCCAGCAGCCACTCGGCCGATCGTTGGGAGACCCAGTACTTC
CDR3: CASSHSADRWETQYF

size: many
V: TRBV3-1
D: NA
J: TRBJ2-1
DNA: TGTGCCAGCAGCCTCCTAGGCGGAAACCACAATGAGCAGTTCTTC
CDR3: CASSLLGGNHNEQFF

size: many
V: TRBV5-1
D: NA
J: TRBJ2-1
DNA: TGCGCCAGCAGCTTGGAGGTCGGCAATGAGCAGTTCTTC
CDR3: CASSLEVGNEQFF

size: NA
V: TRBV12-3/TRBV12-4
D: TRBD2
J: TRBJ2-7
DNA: TGTGCCAGCAGCACTAGCGGGGGGTACGAGCAGTACTTC
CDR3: CASSTSGGYEQYF

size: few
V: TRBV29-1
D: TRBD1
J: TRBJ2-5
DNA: TGCAGCGTTGGGAGACAGGGTAACCAAGAGACCCAGTACTTC
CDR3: CSVGRQGNQETQYF

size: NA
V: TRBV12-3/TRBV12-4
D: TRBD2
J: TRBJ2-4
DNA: TGTGCCAGCAGTTTAGCAGAAGGGGAGGGCAAAAACATTCAGTACTTC
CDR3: CASSLAEGEGKNIQYF

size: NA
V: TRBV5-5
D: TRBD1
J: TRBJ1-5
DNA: TGTGCCAGCAGCCAAGGACAGGGCTCTCAGCCCCAGCATTTT
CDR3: CASSQGQGSQPQHF

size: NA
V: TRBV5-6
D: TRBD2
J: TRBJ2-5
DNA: TGTGCCAGCAGGCCCATTGGTGCGGGAGACCTCGAGACCCAGTACTTC
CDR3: CASRPIGAGDLETQYF

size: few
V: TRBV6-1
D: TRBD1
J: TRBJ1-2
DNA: TGTGCCAGCAGTGAAGGGACAGGGGGCCTCGACTATGGCTACACCTTC
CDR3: CASSEGTGGLDYGYTF

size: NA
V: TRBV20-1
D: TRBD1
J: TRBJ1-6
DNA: TGCAGTGGACAGGGGGAGTGGTTTTCACCCCTCCACTTT
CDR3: CSGQGEWFSPLHF

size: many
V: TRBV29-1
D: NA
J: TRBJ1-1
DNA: TGCAGCGTTGTCAGGGCTAACACTGAAGCTTTCTTT
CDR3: CSVVRANTEAFF

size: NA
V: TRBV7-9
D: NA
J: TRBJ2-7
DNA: TGTGCCAGCAGCTTGGGTAGGGATTACTACGAGCAGTACTTC
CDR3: CASSLGRDYYEQYF

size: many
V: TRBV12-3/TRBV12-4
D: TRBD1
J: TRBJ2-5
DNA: TGTGCCAGCAGTCCTTGGACAGGGCAAGGAGAGACCCAGTACTTC
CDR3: CASSPWTGQGETQYF

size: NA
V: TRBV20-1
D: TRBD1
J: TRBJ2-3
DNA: TGCAGTGCCTCCCGGGACAGGAGTACAGATACGCAGTATTTT
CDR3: CSASRDRSTDTQYF

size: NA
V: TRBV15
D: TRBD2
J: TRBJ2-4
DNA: TGTGCCACCAGCAGAGCGGGACTAGCGGAGGGCATTCAGTACTTC
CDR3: CATSRAGLAEGIQYF

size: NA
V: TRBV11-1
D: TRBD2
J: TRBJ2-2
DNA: TGTGCCAGCAGCTTAGATGAGACTAGCGGGAGATCCGGGGAGCTGTTTTTT
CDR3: CASSLDETSGRSGELFF

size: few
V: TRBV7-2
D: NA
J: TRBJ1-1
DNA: TGTGCCAGCAGCTTAGTGTCGGGGGCGTTGAACACTGAAGCTTTCTTT
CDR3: CASSLVSGALNTEAFF

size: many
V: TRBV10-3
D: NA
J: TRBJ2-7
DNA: TGTGCCATCAGTGAGCCCTCTGAGGGAATGTACGAGCAGTACTTC
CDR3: CAISEPSEGMYEQYF

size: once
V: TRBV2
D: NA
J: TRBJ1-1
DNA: TGTGCCAGCAGTGTGGGGGGTAAGACTGAAGCTTTCTTT
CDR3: CASSVGGKTEAFF